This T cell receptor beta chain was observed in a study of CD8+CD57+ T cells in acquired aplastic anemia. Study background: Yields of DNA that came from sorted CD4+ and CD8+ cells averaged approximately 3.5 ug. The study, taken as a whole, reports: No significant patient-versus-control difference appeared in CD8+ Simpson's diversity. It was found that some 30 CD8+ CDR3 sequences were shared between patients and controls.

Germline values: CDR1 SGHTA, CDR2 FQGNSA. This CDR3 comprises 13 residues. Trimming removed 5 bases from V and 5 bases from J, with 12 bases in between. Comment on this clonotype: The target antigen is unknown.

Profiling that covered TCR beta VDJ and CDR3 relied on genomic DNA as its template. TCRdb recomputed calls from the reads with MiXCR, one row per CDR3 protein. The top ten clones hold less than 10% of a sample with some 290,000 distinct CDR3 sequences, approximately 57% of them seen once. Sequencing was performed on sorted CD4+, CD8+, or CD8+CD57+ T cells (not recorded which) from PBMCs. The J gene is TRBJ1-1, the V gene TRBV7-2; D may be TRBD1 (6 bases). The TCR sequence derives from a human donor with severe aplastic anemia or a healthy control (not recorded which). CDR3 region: CASSRPGVTEAFF. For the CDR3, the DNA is TGTGCCAGCAGCCGACCAGGGGTAACTGAAGCTTTCTTT.